Shown below are 14 T cell receptor beta chains from a single sample sequenced in a study of CD8+ T cells in alopecia areata. Sample treatment: oral pan-JAK inhibitor, 5-10 mg twice daily. Once RNA had been extracted, it was reverse transcribed into cDNA to act as the sequencing template. Sequencing was performed with immunoSEQ multiplex PCR; in TCRdb, only in-frame clones are kept and a portion is missing. Seen here are 110,000 or so clones, 56% observed once, and the top ten hold 3% to 4%. Source: CD4+ T cells sorted from blood, taken at week 24, from a patient treated with tofacitinib. The receptors originated from a human donor with alopecia areata.

This clone was counted only a few times. The same CDR3 is also encoded by other DNA sequences in this sample. The V and J genes are TRBV28 and TRBJ1-2; D is unresolved. CDR1 MDHEN and CDR2 SYDVKM come from the germline V gene. CDR3 length: 11 amino acids. The ends were cut back, 8 bases at V and 2 bases at J, with 6 bases in the middle. DNA for the CDR3: TGTGCCAGCGAACAGAACTATGGCTACACCTTC. It translates to CASEQNYGYTF.

CDR3 in amino acids: CASSTSLDGTYEQYF. The CDR3 DNA sequence: TGCGCCAGCTCGACCTCCTTGGACGGAACCTACGAGCAGTACTTC. The V and J genes are TRBV4-3 and TRBJ2-7; D not resolved. The CDR3 totals 15 residues. V was clipped by 8 bases and J by 2 bases, with 19 bases between them. The germline CDR1 and CDR2 sequences are LGHNA and YSLEER.

The table lists this clone with a few counts. V and J are TRBV25-1 and TRBJ2-3; D perhaps matches TRBD2 (5 bases). Germline assignment: CDR1 MGHDK and CDR2 SYGVNS. This CDR3 has 12 amino acids. Trimming removed 6 bases at V and 1 base at J, with 5 bases between. CDR3 DNA: TGTGCCAGCAGGAGGGGCACAGATACGCAGTATTTT. It specifies CASRRGTDTQYF.

The table lists this clone with a few counts. The rearrangement links TRBV19 to TRBJ2-7; 8 bases are shared with TRBD1. Germline CDR1 and CDR2: LNHDA and SQIVND (reference sequence). The junction had 6 bases not matched to a gene; V was cut back by 8 bases and J by 3 bases. CDR3 size: 13 residues. The CDR3 DNA follows: TGTGCCAGTTCACGAGGGACAGGCTACGAGCAGTACTTC. Amino acids: CASSRGTGYEQYF.

The chain has TRBV30 and TRBJ2-6; the D is unclear. Germline loops: CDR1 GTSNPN, CDR2 SVGIG (reference sequence). V was trimmed by 7 bases and J by 0 bases, leaving 13 bases between them. The CDR3 sequence is 15 residues long. The DNA for the CDR3 is TGTGCCTCAACCTCAGACATCTCTGGGGCCAACGTCCTGACTTTC. Amino acid sequence: CASTSDISGANVLTF. Together with reference TRBV30 and TRBJ2-6, the CDR3 gives the full variable domain: SQTIHQWPATLVQPVGSPLSLECTVEGTSNPNLYWYRQAAGRGLQLLFYSVGIGQISSEVPQNLSASRPQDRQFILSSKKLLLSDSGFYLCASTSDISGANVLTFGAGSRLTVL.

This chain connects TRBV7-2 to TRBJ1-1, with D possibly TRBD1 on 5 matching bases. Germline assignment: CDR1 SGHTA and CDR2 FQGNSA. V lost 5 bases, J lost 1 base, and 14 bases lay in between. This CDR3 has 15 amino acids. DNA for the CDR3: TGTGCCAGCAGCCAGACCGGGACCCCGAACACTGAAGCTTTCTTT. As protein: CASSQTGTPNTEAFF.

The V gene is TRBV7-2, the J gene TRBJ1-5; D is uncertain. The germline gives CDR1 SGHTA, CDR2 FQGNSA. This CDR3 has 12 amino acids. Trimming stripped 5 bases from V and 9 bases from J, with 11 bases between. Here the CDR3 DNA reads TGTGCCAGCAGCCCTTACGATAGGCCCCAGCATTTT. It yields the protein CASSPYDRPQHF. The full variable domain, rest sourced from reference TRBV7-2 and TRBJ1-5, is GAGVSQSPSNKVTEKGKDVELRCDPISGHTALYWYRQSLGQGLEFLIYFQGNSAPDKSGLPSDRFSAERTGGSVSTLTIQRTQQEDSAVYLCASSPYDRPQHFGDGTRLSIL.

This clone was counted only a few times. The genes are TRBV11-2 and TRBJ2-7, with TRBD1 identical over 7 bases. The CDR3 has 14 residues. Germline V gene lookup returns CDR1 SGHAT and CDR2 FQNNGV. J gave up 2 bases and V 4 bases, and 5 bases lay outside the gene matches. In DNA, the CDR3 is TGTGCCAGCAGCTCCCGGCAGGGGGCCTACGAGCAGTACTTC. Protein: CASSSRQGAYEQYF.

The chain couples TRBV13 to TRBJ1-2; no firm D call. This CDR3 has 11 residues. CDR1 is PRHDT, CDR2 FYEKMQ, per germline (reference sequence). V was clipped by 5 bases and J by 2 bases, with 3 bases between them. CDR3 region: CASSANYGYTF. CDR3 bases: TGTGCCAGCAGCGCGAACTATGGCTACACCTTC.

V is TRBV2 and J is TRBJ2-7, with 13 bases that match TRBD2. V lost 2 bases, J lost 3 bases, and 4 bases stayed unmatched. In germline, CDR1 is SNHLY, CDR2 FYNNEI. CDR3 size: 16 residues. For the CDR3, the DNA is TGTGCCAGCAGTGAACCAAGGACTAGCGGGGGCTACGAGCAGTACTTC. Protein sequence: CASSEPRTSGGYEQYF.

V usage is TRBV19 and J usage is TRBJ2-5; TRBD1 matches 7 bases. The CDR3 totals 13 residues. J was trimmed by 0 bases and V by 7 bases; bases with no gene match: 2. Per germline, CDR1 LNHDA and CDR2 SQIVND (reference sequence). The CDR3 coding sequence is TGTGCCAGTACGGGACAGAACCAAGAGACCCAGTACTTC. This gives the protein CASTGQNQETQYF.

This clone has just one count. V is TRBV4-3 and J is TRBJ1-1; tentatively, D is TRBD1 (6 bases). Germline-derived CDR1 and CDR2 are LGHNA and YSLEER. The CDR3 has 16 amino acids. The germline V and J ends were trimmed by 6 bases and 3 bases, with 20 bases remaining between them. The CDR3 sequence: CASSRGGGAYYTEAFF. Written as DNA, the CDR3 is TGCGCCAGCAGTCGCGGCGGGGGCGCTTACTACACTGAAGCTTTCTTT.

The chain has TRBV2 and TRBJ2-2; perhaps TRBD1 as D (5 bases). V was pared by 5 bases and J by 0 bases, with 10 bases between. The CDR3 loop spans 15 amino acids. Germline V lookup: CDR1 SNHLY, CDR2 FYNNEI. The CDR3: CASSLDNPNTGELFF. The CDR3 DNA follows: TGTGCCAGCAGTTTGGACAATCCGAACACCGGGGAGCTGTTTTTT.

This clone has just a few counts. The V call is TRBV6-5, the J call TRBJ2-3; D assignment may be TRBD1 or TRBD2 (5 bases each). The germline CDR1 and CDR2 sequences are MNHEY and SVGAGI. Trimming cost V 1 base and J 2 bases, with 10 bases left between them. The length of the CDR3 is 15 residues. CDR3 protein: CASSYWGTDTDTQYF. The CDR3 bases are TGTGCCAGCAGTTACTGGGGGACCGACACAGATACGCAGTATTTT.